These 23 T cell receptor beta chains were sequenced from one sample in a study of post-analysis software for immune sequencing data. Study-level findings and limits: With TRBV5-6, TRBV5-1 and TRBV20-1 included, several TRBV segments were more frequent in patients than in controls.

Sequencing libraries made from TCR beta cDNA carried unique molecular identifiers. TCRdb itself ran the PCR reads through MiXCR, one entry per CDR3 protein. The repertoire holds hundreds of thousands of distinct CDR3 sequences, with approximately 60% as singletons. No cognate antigen is known for these TCRs. Input material: blood. The receptors were gathered from a girl aged 2-10 years with multiple sclerosis.

This clonotype turned up a few times. The J gene is TRBJ2-1, the V gene TRBV5-1; D might be TRBD2 (5 bases). Trimming removed 4 bases at V and 6 bases at J, with 8 bases between. The CDR3 has 12 amino acids. Looked up from germline, CDR1 is SGHRS and CDR2 is YFSETQ. As DNA, the CDR3 is TGCGCCAGCAGCCCCGGGATCAATGAGCAGTTCTTC. This gives the protein CASSPGINEQFF.

The rearrangement uses TRBV6-5 and TRBJ2-5; D is perhaps TRBD1 (5 bases). The germline gives CDR1 MNHEY, CDR2 SVGAGI. Trimming left V 3 bases short and J 1 base short, with 12 bases between. There are 15 residues in the CDR3. The CDR3: CASSYGFRVQETQYF. The CDR3 DNA reads as TGTGCCAGCAGTTATGGATTCAGGGTCCAAGAGACCCAGTACTTC.

This clonotype appeared a few times. The rearrangement joins TRBV27 to TRBJ2-7; TRBD2 agrees at 8 bases. Germline V lookup: CDR1 MNHEY, CDR2 SMNVEV (reference sequence). The V segment lost 6 bases and the J segment 4 bases; nucleotides outside the gene matches: 5. CDR3 length: 13 residues. DNA of the CDR3: TGTGCCAGCAGCAGCGGGAGCTGGTACGAGCAGTACTTC. As protein: CASSSGSWYEQYF.

The chain uses TRBV19 and TRBJ1-2, with 7 nucleotides matching TRBD1. With V trimmed by 7 bases and J by 5 bases, 10 bases remained unmatched. The CDR3 runs 14 residues. Per the germline V gene, CDR1 is LNHDA and CDR2 is SQIVND (reference sequence). The CDR3 loop reads CASTYGQEIYGYTF. CDR3 coding DNA: TGTGCCAGTACCTATGGACAGGAGATATATGGCTACACCTTC.

The gene calls are TRBV20-1 and TRBJ2-7; D uncertain. CDR1 and CDR2 (germline): DFQATT, SNEGSKA (reference sequence). V was pared by 2 bases and J by 0 bases, with 14 bases between. CDR3 length: 15 residues. The CDR3 is CSARIEPFASYEQYF. CDR3 coding DNA: TGCAGTGCTAGAATAGAGCCCTTCGCCTCCTACGAGCAGTACTTC.

In its sample, this clonotype was seen a few times. The rearrangement joins TRBV29-1 to TRBJ2-1; D is tentatively TRBD1 or TRBD2 (5 bases each). Trimming removed 5 bases at V and 7 bases at J, with 12 bases between. The CDR3 contains 12 residues. Looked up from germline, CDR1 is SQVTM and CDR2 is ANQGSEA. CDR3 coding DNA: TGCAGCGTTCTCCGGGACCTTAATGAGCAGTTCTTC. It translates to CSVLRDLNEQFF.

V gene TRBV20-1 combines with J gene TRBJ2-5; no definite D call. The CDR3 is 12 residues long. Germline V gene sequence: CDR1 DFQATT, CDR2 SNEGSKA (reference sequence). V was cut by 4 bases and J by 5 bases, with 11 bases left in between. The CDR3 spells CSAMAPEETQYF. CDR3 bases: TGCAGTGCTATGGCACCGGAGGAGACCCAGTACTTC.

V is TRBV12-3 or TRBV12-4 and J is TRBJ2-3; D unclear. There are 15 residues in the CDR3. Deletions cut 2 bases from V and 2 bases from J, with 11 bases between. CDR3 loop: CASSLIAVPTDTQYF. The CDR3 DNA reads TGTGCCAGCAGTTTAATCGCAGTCCCCACAGATACGCAGTATTTT.

Comment on this clonotype: The junction departs from the called germline gene at one end, perhaps through a read error. The rearrangement links TRBV7-2 to TRBJ2-1; TRBD2 might be the D (5 bases). This CDR3 is built from 12 residues. CDR1 SGHTA and CDR2 FQGNSA come from the germline V gene. CDR3 protein: CASSLALRGQFF. CDR3 DNA: TGTGCCAGTAGCTTAGCGCTCCGGGGGCAGTTCTTC.

The chain is built from TRBV6-6 and TRBJ1-1; possibly TRBD1 for D (5 bases). CDR3 size: 13 residues. CDR1 is MNHNY and CDR2 is SVGAGI in the germline V gene (reference sequence). Trimming cost V 7 bases and J 13 bases, with 22 bases left between them. CDR3 coding DNA: TGTGCCAGCACCTTGGGGGGGAGTCGGGTGATTTTCTTT. Translating gives CASTLGGSRVIFF.

V is TRBV15 and J is TRBJ2-3; weak D call: TRBD2 (6 bases). The germline gives CDR1 LNHNV, CDR2 YYDKDF (reference sequence). V shed 0 bases and J shed 2 bases, with 12 bases lying between them. The CDR3 is 16 residues long. CDR3 nucleotides: TGTGCCACCAGCAGAGATAGCGCTAGCGACACAGATACGCAGTATTTT. Protein sequence: CATSRDSASDTDTQYF.

CDR3 amino acids: CSARGLAGPQTYYNEQFF. In DNA form, the CDR3 reads TGCAGTGCTAGAGGACTAGCGGGTCCCCAGACCTACTACAATGAGCAGTTCTTC. This chain uses TRBV20-1 with TRBJ2-1; 10 bases align to TRBD2. The germline V gene encodes CDR1 DFQATT and CDR2 SNEGSKA (reference sequence). The V and J ends lost 1 base and 3 bases, in that order; junction bases with no gene match: 12. This CDR3 spans 18 amino acids.

This clonotype has only a few counts. The chain is built from TRBV24-1 and TRBJ2-5, with 7 bases fitting TRBD1. V was clipped by 9 bases and J by 3 bases; unmatched bases: 3. The CDR3 is 12 amino acids. Looked up from germline, CDR1 is KGHDR and CDR2 is SFDVKD. The CDR3 sequence is CATVRGKETQYF. Written as DNA, the CDR3 is TGTGCCACCGTCAGGGGGAAAGAGACCCAGTACTTC.

This clonotype was counted only a few times. The chain recombines TRBV29-1 with TRBJ2-2, with TRBD1 matching over 7 bases. The CDR3 spans 14 residues. Germline loops: CDR1 SQVTM, CDR2 ANQGSEA. The V and J ends lost 6 bases and 5 bases, in that order; junction bases with no gene match: 9. CDR3 sequence: CSVRVAGGTGELFF. In DNA, the CDR3 is TGCAGCGTCAGGGTGGCAGGGGGTACCGGGGAGCTGTTTTTT.

V and J are TRBV4-1 and TRBJ2-1; 14 bases fit TRBD2. After removal of 0 bases from V and 2 bases from J, the junction contained 3 bases not matched to a gene. The CDR3 runs 18 residues. Germline CDR1 and CDR2: MGHRA and YSYEKL. CDR3 protein: CASSQEGGLAGAYNEQFF. In DNA, the CDR3 is TGCGCCAGCAGCCAAGAAGGGGGACTAGCGGGGGCCTACAATGAGCAGTTCTTC.

This clonotype has only a few counts. V and J are TRBV29-1 and TRBJ2-1, with D possibly TRBD2 on 6 matching bases. Germline lookup yields CDR1 SQVTM and CDR2 ANQGSEA. CDR3 size: 13 residues. The V end was cut by 7 bases, the J end by 7 bases, with 17 bases between. The chain's CDR3 is CSASRDSNNEQFF. The CDR3 coding sequence is TGCAGCGCAAGCCGGGACTCGAATAATGAGCAGTTCTTC.

The rearrangement joins TRBV29-1 to TRBJ2-5; D perhaps matches TRBD2 (6 bases). The germline V gene has CDR1 SQVTM and CDR2 ANQGSEA. The length of the CDR3 is 13 residues. This chain's CDR3 is CSGLGLLRETQYF. The CDR3 nucleotides are TGCAGTGGCCTGGGACTCCTGCGGGAGACCCAGTACTTC.

The V gene is TRBV20-1, the J gene TRBJ2-3, with D maybe TRBD2 (6 bases). The V gene's germline CDR1 is DFQATT and CDR2 SNEGSKA (reference sequence). V lost 3 bases to trimming and J lost 0 bases, with 19 bases between them. This CDR3 is built from 17 residues. DNA for the CDR3: TGCAGTGCTAGTGACCCACGAAGCGGGCCTAGCACAGATACGCAGTATTTT. It translates to CSASDPRSGPSTDTQYF.

J is TRBJ2-5 and V is TRBV12-3 or TRBV12-4, with 11 bases that match TRBD2. CDR3 size: 16 residues. V shed 6 bases and J 5 bases; nucleotides not matched to a gene: 11. The CDR3 reads CASSRLAGLGWETQYF. DNA for the CDR3: TGTGCCAGCAGCAGACTAGCGGGACTTGGATGGGAGACCCAGTACTTC.

This rearrangement joins TRBV29-1 to TRBJ2-5; 10 positions match TRBD2. The germline V gene has CDR1 SQVTM and CDR2 ANQGSEA. The CDR3 runs 14 residues. V lost 4 bases and J lost 4; bases outside the gene matches: 6. The CDR3 DNA is TGCAGCGTTGGTATAGCGGGAGGCGGAGAGACCCAGTACTTC. It specifies CSVGIAGGGETQYF.

This clonotype was seen more than once but under ten times. The V and J genes are TRBV30 and TRBJ1-2; 9 bases are a match to TRBD1. Germline CDR1 and CDR2: GTSNPN and SVGIG (reference sequence). The CDR3 extends over 12 amino acids. V lost 2 bases and J lost 8; bases outside the gene matches: 3. The CDR3 DNA follows: TGTGCCTGGAGTCCGGACAGGGGAGGCTACACCTTC. As protein: CAWSPDRGGYTF.

The rearrangement links TRBV7-2 to TRBJ2-3; D ambiguous. The CDR3 contains 14 residues. Trimming left V 3 bases short and J 6 bases short, with 13 bases between. The germline V gene has CDR1 SGHTA and CDR2 FQGNSA. The CDR3 spells CASSFMPGSDTQYF. CDR3 bases: TGTGCCAGCAGCTTTATGCCCGGGTCCGATACGCAGTATTTT.

This clonotype was picked up a small number of times. V gene TRBV20-1 combines with J gene TRBJ1-1; 7 bases line up with TRBD1. The trim removed 5 bases at V and 3 bases at J, leaving 6 bases unmatched. Germline V CDR1 and CDR2: DFQATT, SNEGSKA (reference sequence). The CDR3 runs to 13 residues. CDR3 protein: CSACDQGDTEAFF. The CDR3 region has the DNA TGCAGTGCTTGTGACCAGGGGGACACTGAAGCTTTCTTT.